This paragraph reports one TCR beta chain. Its antigen is as yet unknown. This sample is part of a study of vaccination and CD4 T cells after COVID-19. Across the study: Post-COVID draws followed diagnosis by a median roughly 99 days (range 35 to 161).

Sample treatment: roughly ten-day PBMC culture with coronavirus spike peptide pools or control peptides (ViraFEST assay). Study-wide results and caveats: Among those convalescent, a median approximately 83% of reactive clones emerged solely post-vaccination.

The Oncomine TCR Beta short-read assay was applied to DNA of cultured CD4+ T cells. From the PCR reads, TCRdb called clonotypes with MiXCR, one entry per CDR3 protein. The sample lists roughly 28,000 distinct CDR3 sequences, about 60% occurring once. This CDR3 has 13 amino acids. V was pared by 4 bases and J by 3 bases, with 2 bases of the junction left unmatched. Germline loops: CDR1 GTSNPN, CDR2 SVGIG (reference sequence). The chain couples TRBV30 to TRBJ1-1; 10 bases align to TRBD1. This receptor was obtained from a human donor who received a COVID-19 vaccine. The sample in question was CD4+ T cells from blood, cultured in vitro, obtained after SARS-CoV-2 vaccination. The CDR3 DNA is TGTGCCTGGATGGGACAGGGGTACACTGAAGCTTTCTTT. It translates to CAWMGQGYTEAFF.